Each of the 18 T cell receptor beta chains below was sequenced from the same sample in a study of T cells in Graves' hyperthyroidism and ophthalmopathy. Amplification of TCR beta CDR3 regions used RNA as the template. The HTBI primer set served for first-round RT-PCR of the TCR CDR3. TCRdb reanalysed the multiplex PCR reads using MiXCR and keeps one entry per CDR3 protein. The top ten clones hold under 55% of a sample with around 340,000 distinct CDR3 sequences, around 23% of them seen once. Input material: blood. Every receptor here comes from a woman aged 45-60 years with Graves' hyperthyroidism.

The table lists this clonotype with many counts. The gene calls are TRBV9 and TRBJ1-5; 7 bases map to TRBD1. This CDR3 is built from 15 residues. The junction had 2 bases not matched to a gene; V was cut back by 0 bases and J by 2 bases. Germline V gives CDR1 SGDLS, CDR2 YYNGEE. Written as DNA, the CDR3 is TGTGCCAGCAGCGTAGACGGACAGGGCAATCAGCCCCAGCATTTT. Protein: CASSVDGQGNQPQHF.

The CDR3 DNA sequence: TGCGCCAGCAATGCGGCAGGGAGAAACGAAAAACTGTTTTTT. Encoded protein: CASNAAGRNEKLFF. V and J are TRBV5-1 and TRBJ1-4; possibly TRBD1 for D (5 bases). V lost 6 bases to trimming and J lost 8 bases, with 17 bases between them. This CDR3 is built from 14 residues. Germline V gene lookup returns CDR1 SGHRS and CDR2 YFSETQ.

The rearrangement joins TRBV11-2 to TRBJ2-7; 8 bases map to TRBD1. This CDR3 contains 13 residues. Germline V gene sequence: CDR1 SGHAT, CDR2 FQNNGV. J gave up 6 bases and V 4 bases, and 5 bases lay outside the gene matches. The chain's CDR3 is CASSYGTGSEQYF. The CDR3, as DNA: TGTGCCAGCAGCTACGGGACAGGAAGCGAGCAGTACTTC.

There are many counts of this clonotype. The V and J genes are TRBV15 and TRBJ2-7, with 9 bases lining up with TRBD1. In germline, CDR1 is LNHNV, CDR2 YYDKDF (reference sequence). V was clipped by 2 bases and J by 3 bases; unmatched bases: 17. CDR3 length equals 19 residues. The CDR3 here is CATSRRTRTGALVFYEQYF. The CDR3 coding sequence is TGTGCCACCAGCAGACGTACGAGGACAGGGGCACTTGTTTTCTACGAGCAGTACTTC. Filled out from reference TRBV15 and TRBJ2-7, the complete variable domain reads DAMVIQNPRYQVTQFGKPVTLSCSQTLNHNVMYWYQQKSSQAPKLLFHYYDKDFNNEADTPDNFQSRRPNTSFCFLDIRSPGLGDTAMYLCATSRRTRTGALVFYEQYFGPGTRLTVT.

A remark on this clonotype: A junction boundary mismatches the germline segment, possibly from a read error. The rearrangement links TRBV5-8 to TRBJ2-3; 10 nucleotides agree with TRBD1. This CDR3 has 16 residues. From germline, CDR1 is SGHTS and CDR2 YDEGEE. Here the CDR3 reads CASSLVGQGVADTQYF. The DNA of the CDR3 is TGCGCCAGCAGCTTGGTTGGACAGGGGGTGGCAGATACGCAGTATTTT.

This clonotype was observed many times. CDR3 loop: CASSKTSGYTDTQYF. As DNA, the CDR3 is TGTGCCAGCAGTAAGACTAGCGGCTACACAGATACGCAGTATTTT. V gene TRBV3-1 combines with J gene TRBJ2-3; 9 nucleotides line up with TRBD2. CDR1 LGHDT and CDR2 YNNKEL come from the germline V gene (reference sequence). After removal of 6 bases from V and 2 bases from J, the junction contained 6 bases not matched to a gene. This CDR3 is built from 15 residues.

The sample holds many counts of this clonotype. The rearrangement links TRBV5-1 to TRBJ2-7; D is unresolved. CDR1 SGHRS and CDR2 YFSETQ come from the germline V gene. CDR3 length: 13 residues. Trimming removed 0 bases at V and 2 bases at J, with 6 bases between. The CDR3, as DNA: TGCGCCAGCAGCTTGGAGGGAACCTACGAGCAGTACTTC. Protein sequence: CASSLEGTYEQYF.

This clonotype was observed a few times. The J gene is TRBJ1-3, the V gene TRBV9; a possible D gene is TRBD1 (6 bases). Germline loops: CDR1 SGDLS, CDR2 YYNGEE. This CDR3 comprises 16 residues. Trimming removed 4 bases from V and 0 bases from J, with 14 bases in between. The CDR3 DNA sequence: TGTGCCAGCAGCTGGGGGCTAGGAGGCTCTGGAAACACCATATATTTT. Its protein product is CASSWGLGGSGNTIYF.

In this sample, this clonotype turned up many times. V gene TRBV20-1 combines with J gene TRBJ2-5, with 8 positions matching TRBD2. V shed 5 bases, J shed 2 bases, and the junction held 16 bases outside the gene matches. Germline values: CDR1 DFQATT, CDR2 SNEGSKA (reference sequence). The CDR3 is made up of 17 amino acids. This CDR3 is CSAGPGTRLIPQETQYF. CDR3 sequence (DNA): TGCAGTGCTGGACCCGGGACTAGGCTCATACCTCAAGAGACCCAGTACTTC.

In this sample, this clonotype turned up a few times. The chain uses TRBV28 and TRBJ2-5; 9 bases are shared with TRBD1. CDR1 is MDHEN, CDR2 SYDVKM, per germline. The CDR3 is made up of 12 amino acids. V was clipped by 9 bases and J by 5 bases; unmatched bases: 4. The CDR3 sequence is CARTGGKETQYF. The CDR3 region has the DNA TGTGCCAGAACAGGGGGCAAGGAGACCCAGTACTTC.

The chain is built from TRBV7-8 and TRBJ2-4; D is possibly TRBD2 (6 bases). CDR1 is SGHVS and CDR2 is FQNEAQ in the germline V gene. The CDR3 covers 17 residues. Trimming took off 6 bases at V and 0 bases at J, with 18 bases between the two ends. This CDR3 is CASSPNPGLLAKNIQYF. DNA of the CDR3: TGTGCCAGCAGTCCCAATCCGGGACTTCTAGCCAAAAACATTCAGTACTTC.

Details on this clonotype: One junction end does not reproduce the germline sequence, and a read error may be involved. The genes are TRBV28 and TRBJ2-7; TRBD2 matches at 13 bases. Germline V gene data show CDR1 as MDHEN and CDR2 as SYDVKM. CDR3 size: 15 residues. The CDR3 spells CASSSILAGGYEQYF. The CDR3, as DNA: TGCGCCAGCAGTTCTATACTAGCGGGAGGGTACGAGCAGTACTTC.

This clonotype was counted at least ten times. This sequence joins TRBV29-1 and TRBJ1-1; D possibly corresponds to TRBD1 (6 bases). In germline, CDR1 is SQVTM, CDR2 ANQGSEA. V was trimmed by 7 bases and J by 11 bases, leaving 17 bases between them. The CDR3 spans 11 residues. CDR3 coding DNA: TGCAGCGCCTCGTCAGGGGAGAGGGCTTTCTTT. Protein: CSASSGERAFF.

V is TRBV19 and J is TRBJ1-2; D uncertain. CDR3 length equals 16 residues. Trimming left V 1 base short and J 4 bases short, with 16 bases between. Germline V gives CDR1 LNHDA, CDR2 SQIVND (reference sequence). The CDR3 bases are TGTGCCAGTAGTATAGTCGAGGGCTTGAGGGCCTATGGCTACACCTTC. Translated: CASSIVEGLRAYGYTF.

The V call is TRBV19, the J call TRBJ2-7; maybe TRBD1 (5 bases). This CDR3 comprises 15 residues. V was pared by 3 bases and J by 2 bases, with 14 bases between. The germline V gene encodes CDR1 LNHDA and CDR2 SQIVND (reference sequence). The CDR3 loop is CASSIRRAGTYEQYF. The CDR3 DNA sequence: TGTGCCAGTAGTATCCGCAGGGCTGGGACCTACGAGCAGTACTTC.

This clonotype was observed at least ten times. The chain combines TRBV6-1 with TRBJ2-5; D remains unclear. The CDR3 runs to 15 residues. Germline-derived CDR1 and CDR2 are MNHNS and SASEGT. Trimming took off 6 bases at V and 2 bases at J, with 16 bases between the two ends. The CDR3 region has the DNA TGTGCCAGCAGGCCCAACCCCTCCGCACAAGAGACCCAGTACTTC. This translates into CASRPNPSAQETQYF.

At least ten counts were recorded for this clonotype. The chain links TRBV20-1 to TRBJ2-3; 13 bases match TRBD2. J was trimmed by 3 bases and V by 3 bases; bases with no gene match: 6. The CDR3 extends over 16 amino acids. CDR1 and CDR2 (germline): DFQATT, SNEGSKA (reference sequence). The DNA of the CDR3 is TGCAGTGCTAGCAGAGGACTAGCGGGAGCGACAGATACGCAGTATTTT. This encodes CSASRGLAGATDTQYF.

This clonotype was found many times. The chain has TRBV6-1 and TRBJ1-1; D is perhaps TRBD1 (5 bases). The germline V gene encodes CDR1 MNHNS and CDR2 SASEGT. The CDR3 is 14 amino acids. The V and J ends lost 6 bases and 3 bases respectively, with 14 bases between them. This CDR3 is CASSGGPGHTEAFF. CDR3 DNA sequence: TGTGCCAGCAGCGGTGGCCCGGGGCACACTGAAGCTTTCTTT.